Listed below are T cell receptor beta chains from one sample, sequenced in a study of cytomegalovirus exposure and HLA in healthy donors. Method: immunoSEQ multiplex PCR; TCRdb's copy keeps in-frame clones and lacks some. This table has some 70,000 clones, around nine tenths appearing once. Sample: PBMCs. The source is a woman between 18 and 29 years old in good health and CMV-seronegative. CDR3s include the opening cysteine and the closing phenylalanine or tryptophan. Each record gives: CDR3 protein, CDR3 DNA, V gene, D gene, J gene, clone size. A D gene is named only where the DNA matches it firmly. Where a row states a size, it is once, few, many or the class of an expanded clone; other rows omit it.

CDR3: CASSPPSGGKNEQFF
DNA: TGTGCCAGCTCACCACCGTCGGGGGGGAAGAATGAGCAGTTCTTC
V: TRBV18
D: TRBD2
J: TRBJ2-1
size: .

CDR3: CASSVSREETQYF
DNA: TGTGCCAGCAGCGTAAGTAGGGAGGAGACCCAGTACTTC
V: TRBV9
D: .
J: TRBJ2-5
size: .

CDR3: CASSYSLDRGSSPLHF
DNA: TGTGCCAGCAGTTACTCTTTGGACAGGGGTAGCTCACCCCTCCACTTT
V: TRBV6-5
D: TRBD1
J: TRBJ1-6
size: .

CDR3: CASSRYRDMKNTEAFF
DNA: TGCGCCAGCAGCCGTTACCGGGACATGAAGAACACTGAAGCTTTCTTT
V: TRBV4-1
D: .
J: TRBJ1-1
size: .

CDR3: CASSSQGTSGDQQFF
DNA: TGTGCCAGCAGCTCACAAGGGACTAGCGGAGATCAGCAGTTCTTC
V: TRBV7-3
D: TRBD2
J: TRBJ2-1
size: .

CDR3: CASSPGLEETQYF
DNA: TGTGCCAGCAGCCCGGGACTGGAAGAGACCCAGTACTTC
V: TRBV7-7
D: .
J: TRBJ2-5
size: .

CDR3: CASSESGGDEQFF
DNA: TGTGCCAGCAGTGAATCCGGGGGGGATGAGCAGTTCTTC
V: TRBV25-1
D: TRBD2
J: TRBJ2-1
size: once

CDR3: CASSPSDRVETEAFF
DNA: TGTGCCAGCTCACCATCGGACAGGGTTGAGACTGAAGCTTTCTTT
V: TRBV18
D: TRBD1
J: TRBJ1-1
size: .

CDR3: CASSVGQRNGYTF
DNA: TGTGCCAGCAGCGTGGGACAGAGAAATGGCTACACCTTC
V: TRBV9
D: TRBD1
J: TRBJ1-2
size: once

CDR3: CASSPPGTGGNNEQFF
DNA: TGTGCCAGCAGTCCTCCCGGGACAGGGGGAAACAATGAGCAGTTCTTC
V: TRBV7-9
D: TRBD1
J: TRBJ2-1
size: .

CDR3: CASSPGLLTSGRLNEQFF
DNA: TGTGCCAGCAGTCCTGGTCTTCTGACTAGCGGGAGGTTGAATGAGCAGTTCTTC
V: TRBV28
D: TRBD2
J: TRBJ2-1
size: .

CDR3: CASSLARSSYNEQFF
DNA: TGCGCCAGCAGCTTGGCTCGGAGCTCCTACAATGAGCAGTTCTTC
V: TRBV5-1
D: .
J: TRBJ2-1
size: .

CDR3: CASSFRTGRDEQYF
DNA: TGTGCCAGCAGCTTTCGCACAGGGCGGGACGAGCAGTACTTC
V: TRBV13
D: .
J: TRBJ2-7
size: .

CDR3: CASSYSIGLEGEAFF
DNA: TGTGCCAGCAGTTACTCGATCGGGTTGGAGGGTGAAGCTTTCTTT
V: TRBV6-5
D: .
J: TRBJ1-1
size: .

CDR3: CASWNGQGINQPQHF
DNA: TGTGCCAGCTGGAATGGGCAGGGGATCAATCAGCCCCAGCATTTT
V: TRBV2
D: .
J: TRBJ1-5
size: .

CDR3: CASSDLAGGSYEQYF
DNA: TGCGCCAGCAGTGACTTAGCGGGGGGGTCCTACGAGCAGTACTTC
V: TRBV10-2
D: TRBD2
J: TRBJ2-7
size: .

CDR3: CASSPRAPIPGQRYNEQFF
DNA: TGTGCCAGCAGCCCCAGGGCCCCCATCCCGGGACAGCGATACAATGAGCAGTTCTTC
V: TRBV7-2
D: TRBD1
J: TRBJ2-1
size: .

CDR3: CASSLAGTGSNEQYF
DNA: TGTGCCAGCTCACTCGCCGGGACAGGGTCGAACGAGCAGTACTTC
V: TRBV18
D: TRBD1
J: TRBJ2-7
size: .

CDR3: CASSYGRTDEQFF
DNA: TGTGCCAGCAGTTACGGGCGTACTGATGAGCAGTTCTTC
V: TRBV6-5
D: .
J: TRBJ2-1
size: .

CDR3: CASSKRDRGIYEQYF
DNA: TGTGCCAGCAGTAAGAGGGACAGGGGGATCTACGAGCAGTACTTC
V: TRBV28
D: TRBD1
J: TRBJ2-7
size: .